The 25 T cell receptor beta chains reported below all come from one sample, sequenced in a study of cytomegalovirus exposure and HLA in healthy donors. Primers included in the PCR were 60 Vbeta and 13 Jbeta primers. Produced via immunoSEQ multiplex PCR; TCRdb's table is partial and in-frame only. Here the sample spans about 140,000 clones, around 82% being singletons. Sequenced: PBMCs. All receptors come from a man younger than 35 in good health and CMV-seropositive.

Written as DNA, the CDR3 is TGTGCCAGCTCACCATTGGGGGGGCAGCCGAACACTGAAGCTTTCTTT. This codes for CASSPLGGQPNTEAFF. The chain links TRBV18 to TRBJ1-1; D may be TRBD1 (6 bases). Trimming pared 2 bases from V and 1 base from J, leaving 14 bases between. The CDR3 is 16 residues long. CDR1 is KGHSH and CDR2 is LQKENI in the germline V gene.

The V and J genes are TRBV29-1 and TRBJ1-6; 11 nucleotides agree with TRBD1. CDR1 is SQVTM and CDR2 is ANQGSEA in the germline V gene. This CDR3 spans 14 amino acids. J gave up 9 bases and V 7 bases, and 8 bases lay outside the gene matches. CDR3 in amino acids: CSAGTGGGLSPLHF. The CDR3 DNA is TGCAGCGCAGGGACAGGGGGAGGGCTTTCACCCCTCCACTTT.

A few counts support this clone. The chain couples TRBV19 to TRBJ2-1; 7 bases align to TRBD1. The germline V gene has CDR1 LNHDA and CDR2 SQIVND (reference sequence). Trimming cost V 5 bases and J 6 bases; bases outside gene matches: 4. The CDR3 runs to 13 residues. The CDR3 protein is CASSWAGGNEQFF. The CDR3 DNA is TGTGCCAGTAGTTGGGCAGGGGGCAATGAGCAGTTCTTC.

This chain links TRBV19 with TRBJ2-1, with 9 bases fitting TRBD2. V gave up 10 bases and J gave up 4 bases; unmatched junction bases: 8. Germline V gene lookup returns CDR1 LNHDA and CDR2 SQIVND (reference sequence). This CDR3 spans 14 amino acids. CDR3 region: CATTPSGAYNEQFF. The CDR3 nucleotides are TGTGCCACCACTCCTAGCGGGGCTTACAATGAGCAGTTCTTC.

The table lists this clone with a few counts. The chain joins TRBV27 to TRBJ1-5; D is undetermined. V was trimmed by 5 bases and J by 4 bases, leaving 6 bases between them. This CDR3 contains 12 residues. Looked up from germline, CDR1 is MNHEY and CDR2 is SMNVEV (reference sequence). In nucleotides, the CDR3 is TGTGCCAGCAGTACATTGAATCAGCCCCAGCATTTT. Encoded protein: CASSTLNQPQHF.

The chain links TRBV28 to TRBJ2-1, with D possibly matching TRBD1 (5 bases). There are 17 residues in the CDR3. Per germline, CDR1 MDHEN and CDR2 SYDVKM. V lost 5 bases to trimming and J lost 1 base, with 18 bases between them. The CDR3 region is CASSPTLGAVSYNEQFF. The CDR3, as DNA: TGTGCCAGCAGTCCCACATTAGGGGCCGTGTCCTACAATGAGCAGTTCTTC.

This chain uses TRBV28 with TRBJ2-4; D uncertain. The V end lost 0 bases, the J end lost 4 bases, and 7 bases lay between the germline ends. From germline, CDR1 is MDHEN and CDR2 SYDVKM. The CDR3 runs 14 residues. The CDR3 nucleotides are TGTGCCAGCAGTTTATGGCAGGAAAAAAACATTCAGTACTTC. Translation: CASSLWQEKNIQYF.

This chain joins TRBV7-9 and TRBJ2-3; 13 bases fit TRBD2. This CDR3 has 16 amino acids. Trimming cost V 4 bases and J 2 bases; bases outside gene matches: 3. Germline CDR1 is SEHNR and CDR2 is FQNEAQ (reference sequence). As DNA, the CDR3 is TGTGCCAGCAGCTCGGGACTAGCGGGAAACACAGATACGCAGTATTTT. This sequence encodes CASSSGLAGNTDTQYF.

This chain joins TRBV7-9 and TRBJ2-1; 7 positions match TRBD2. The CDR3 runs to 15 residues. V shed 0 bases and J 8 bases; nucleotides not matched to a gene: 7. Germline V gene sequence: CDR1 SEHNR, CDR2 FQNEAQ (reference sequence). CDR3 loop: CASSLAREYFHEQFF. CDR3 sequence (DNA): TGTGCCAGCAGCTTAGCGCGGGAGTATTTTCATGAGCAGTTCTTC. Looking up the rest from reference TRBV7-9 and TRBJ2-1 gives the full variable domain: DTGVSQNPRHKITKRGQNVTFRCDPISEHNRLYWYRQTLGQGPEFLTYFQNEAQLEKSRLLSDRFSAERPKGSFSTLEIQRTEQGDSAMYLCASSLAREYFHEQFFGPGTRLTVL.

This chain joins TRBV7-9 and TRBJ1-1; D unclear. From germline, CDR1 is SEHNR and CDR2 FQNEAQ (reference sequence). V dropped 1 base and J dropped 4 bases, with 10 bases sitting between them. The CDR3 length is 14 residues. The DNA of the CDR3 is TGTGCCAGCAGCTTAGGGGCGGGAGGCACTGAAGCTTTCTTT. It encodes CASSLGAGGTEAFF.

This clone was counted once. V gene TRBV6-1 combines with J gene TRBJ2-2; maybe TRBD1 (5 bases). The CDR3 spans 15 residues. With 1 base removed from V and 3 bases from J, the gap between germline ends came to 9 bases. Germline loops: CDR1 MNHNS, CDR2 SASEGT. CDR3 sequence: CASSEGGADTGELFF. CDR3 coding DNA: TGTGCCAGCAGTGAAGGGGGCGCTGACACCGGGGAGCTGTTTTTT.

V and J are TRBV28 and TRBJ1-5; 8 positions match TRBD1. CDR1 and CDR2 from the germline V gene are MDHEN and SYDVKM. The CDR3 consists of 13 residues. V lost 7 bases to trimming and J lost 7 bases; unmatched junction nucleotides: 6. The CDR3 is CASNPTGAQPQHF. Here the CDR3 DNA reads TGTGCCAGCAACCCGACAGGGGCCCAGCCCCAGCATTTT.

The chain combines TRBV19 with TRBJ1-1; 8 bases fit TRBD1. After removal of 9 bases from V and 1 base from J, the junction contained 4 bases not matched to a gene. The V gene's germline CDR1 is LNHDA and CDR2 SQIVND (reference sequence). CDR3 length equals 13 residues. CDR3 DNA sequence: TGTGCCAGCGACAGGGGTTCGAACACTGAAGCTTTCTTT. It translates to CASDRGSNTEAFF.

The table lists this clone with a few counts. The CDR3 DNA reads as TGTGCCAGCAGTTTACAGACAGGAGATACGCAGTATTTT. Its translation is CASSLQTGDTQYF. This rearrangement joins TRBV27 to TRBJ2-3, with D possibly matching TRBD1 (6 bases). Germline CDR1 MNHEY, CDR2 SMNVEV (reference sequence). This CDR3 is built from 13 residues. Between the trimmed V and J ends, which lost 2 bases and 5 bases, there was a span of 8 bases.

V and J are TRBV6-5 and TRBJ1-3; the D gene is possibly TRBD1 (5 bases). Germline V gene data show CDR1 as MNHEY and CDR2 as SVGAGI. V lost 6 bases to trimming and J lost 4 bases, with 16 bases between them. The length of the CDR3 is 15 residues. The CDR3 protein is CASSYDRQSGNTIYF. The CDR3 nucleotides read TGTGCCAGCAGCTACGACAGACAGAGCGGAAACACCATATATTTT.

V is TRBV29-1 and J is TRBJ1-1; TRBD1 matches 7 bases. Germline trimming cut 4 bases from V and 4 bases from J; bases unmatched to any gene: 12. This CDR3 is built from 15 residues. From germline, CDR1 is SQVTM and CDR2 ANQGSEA. The CDR3 coding sequence is TGCAGCGTTGCAGGGGGTGATTTCCTGGGCACTGAAGCTTTCTTT. It is translated as CSVAGGDFLGTEAFF.

CDR3 protein: CASSTISAGGNTIYF. The DNA of the CDR3 is TGTGCCAGCAGCACGATATCGGCAGGGGGAAACACCATATATTTT. The chain combines TRBV7-8 with TRBJ1-3; tentative D call: TRBD1 (5 bases). This CDR3 has 15 amino acids. The V gene's germline CDR1 is SGHVS and CDR2 FQNEAQ. Trimming pared 5 bases from V and 4 bases from J, leaving 15 bases between.

The sample holds a few counts of this clone. J is TRBJ2-3 and V is TRBV14; perhaps TRBD2 as D (5 bases). The CDR3 spans 13 residues. Deletions cut 1 base from V and 4 bases from J, with 6 bases between. Germline V gives CDR1 SGHDN, CDR2 FVKESK. CDR3 residues: CASSQGRADTQYF. CDR3 nucleotide sequence: TGTGCCAGCAGCCAAGGGCGGGCAGATACGCAGTATTTT.

This chain links TRBV19 with TRBJ2-1; 8 nucleotides line up with TRBD1. This CDR3 contains 14 residues. V lost 6 bases to trimming and J lost 6 bases; unmatched junction nucleotides: 7. The V gene's germline CDR1 is LNHDA and CDR2 SQIVND (reference sequence). As DNA, the CDR3 is TGTGCCAGTAGGAGGCAGGGGGCAAGCAATGAGCAGTTCTTC. Its translation: CASRRQGASNEQFF.

This clone has just a few counts. The chain couples TRBV6-1 to TRBJ1-5; D perhaps matches TRBD1 (6 bases). The CDR3 has 17 residues. Between the trimmed V and J ends, which lost 1 base and 1 base, there was a span of 14 bases. Germline CDR1 and CDR2: MNHNS and SASEGT. CDR3 residues: CASSEGQVVLSNQPQHF. In DNA, the CDR3 is TGTGCCAGCAGTGAAGGACAGGTCGTTTTGAGCAATCAGCCCCAGCATTTT.

The chain joins TRBV6-5 to TRBJ2-2, with a tentative D call TRBD2 (5 bases). Germline V gene lookup returns CDR1 MNHEY and CDR2 SVGAGI. V was shortened by 2 bases and J by 5 bases, with 9 bases between the two germline ends. CDR3 length equals 14 residues. The CDR3 nucleotides are TGTGCCAGCAGTTACCGGAGGTTTACCGGGGAGCTGTTTTTT. This encodes CASSYRRFTGELFF.

The chain employs TRBV6-5 and TRBJ1-1, with D perhaps matching TRBD1 (5 bases). The V end was cut by 6 bases, the J end by 6 bases, with 8 bases between. CDR3 size: 11 residues. CDR1 and CDR2 (germline): MNHEY, SVGAGI. CDR3 coding DNA: TGTGCCAGCAGGGGGGGGGCTGAAGCTTTCTTT. It codes for CASRGGAEAFF.

V is TRBV18 and J is TRBJ1-5; TRBD1 matches at 10 bases. Germline loops: CDR1 KGHSH, CDR2 LQKENI. This CDR3 is built from 15 residues. J lost 3 bases, V lost 3 bases, and 2 bases had no gene match. The CDR3 DNA follows: TGTGCCAGCTCACCGGACAGGGGGGTCAATCAGCCCCAGCATTTT. Translation gives CASSPDRGVNQPQHF.

This rearrangement joins TRBV7-9 to TRBJ2-1, with 9 bases fitting TRBD1. Unmatched junction bases numbered 0, after V lost 0 bases and J lost 0 bases. In germline, CDR1 is SEHNR, CDR2 FQNEAQ (reference sequence). CDR3 length equals 16 residues. CDR3 coding DNA: TGTGCCAGCAGCTTAGCGACAGGGGGCTCCTACAATGAGCAGTTCTTC. Its translation: CASSLATGGSYNEQFF. Looking up the rest from reference TRBV7-9 and TRBJ2-1 gives the full variable domain: DTGVSQNPRHKITKRGQNVTFRCDPISEHNRLYWYRQTLGQGPEFLTYFQNEAQLEKSRLLSDRFSAERPKGSFSTLEIQRTEQGDSAMYLCASSLATGGSYNEQFFGPGTRLTVL.

In DNA, the CDR3 is TGCGCCAGCAGGGGGACAGGCCTTTTCACTGAAGCTTTCTTT. The encoded protein is CASRGTGLFTEAFF. This chain connects TRBV10-2 to TRBJ1-1, with 8 bases identical to TRBD1. Germline CDR1 reads WSHSY; CDR2 reads SAAADI. Germline trimming cut 6 bases from V and 4 bases from J; bases unmatched to any gene: 7. CDR3 length: 14 amino acids.